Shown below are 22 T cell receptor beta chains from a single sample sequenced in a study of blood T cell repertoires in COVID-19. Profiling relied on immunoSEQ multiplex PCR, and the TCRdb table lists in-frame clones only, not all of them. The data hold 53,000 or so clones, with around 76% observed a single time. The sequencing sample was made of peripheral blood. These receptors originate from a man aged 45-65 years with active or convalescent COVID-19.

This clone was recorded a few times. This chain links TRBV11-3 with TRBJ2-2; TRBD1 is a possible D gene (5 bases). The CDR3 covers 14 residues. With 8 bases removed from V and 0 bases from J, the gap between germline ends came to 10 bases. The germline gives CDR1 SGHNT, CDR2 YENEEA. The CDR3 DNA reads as TGTGCCAGCTCGGCGACAGCGAACACCGGGGAGCTGTTTTTT. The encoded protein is CASSATANTGELFF.

The CDR3 protein is CASSSLQGTDTQYF. The CDR3 nucleotides are TGTGCCAGTAGTAGCCTTCAGGGCACAGATACGCAGTATTTT. The rearrangement uses TRBV19 and TRBJ2-3; D not certain. CDR3 length: 14 residues. The germline V and J ends were trimmed by 4 bases and 1 base, with 9 bases remaining between them. Germline V gene sequence: CDR1 LNHDA, CDR2 SQIVND (reference sequence).

The CDR3 is CASSLMRREQYF. CDR3 coding DNA: TGTGCCAGCAGTTTGATGAGGAGAGAGCAGTACTTC. The V call is TRBV28, the J call TRBJ2-7, with unresolved D. CDR1 is MDHEN and CDR2 is SYDVKM in the germline V gene. Trimming shortened V by 3 bases and J by 7 bases, and 10 bases separated the two germline ends. CDR3 length: 12 amino acids.

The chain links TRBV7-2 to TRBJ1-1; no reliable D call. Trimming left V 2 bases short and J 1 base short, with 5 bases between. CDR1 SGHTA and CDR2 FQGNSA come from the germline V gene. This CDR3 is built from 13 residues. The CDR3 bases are TGTGCCAGCAGCTTATACAGGAACACTGAAGCTTTCTTT. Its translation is CASSLYRNTEAFF.

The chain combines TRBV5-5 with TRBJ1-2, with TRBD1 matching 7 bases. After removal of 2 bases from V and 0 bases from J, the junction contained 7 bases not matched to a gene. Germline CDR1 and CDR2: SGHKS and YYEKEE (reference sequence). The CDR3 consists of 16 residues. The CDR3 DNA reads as TGTGCCAGCAGCTTACAAGGACAGGTCCCTAACTATGGCTACACCTTC. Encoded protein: CASSLQGQVPNYGYTF.

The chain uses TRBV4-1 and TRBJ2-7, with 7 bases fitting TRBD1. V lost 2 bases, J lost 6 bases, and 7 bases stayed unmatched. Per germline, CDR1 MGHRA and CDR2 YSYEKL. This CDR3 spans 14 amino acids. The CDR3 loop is CASSQYGSGGEQYF. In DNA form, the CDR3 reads TGCGCCAGCAGCCAATACGGGTCAGGGGGCGAGCAGTACTTC.

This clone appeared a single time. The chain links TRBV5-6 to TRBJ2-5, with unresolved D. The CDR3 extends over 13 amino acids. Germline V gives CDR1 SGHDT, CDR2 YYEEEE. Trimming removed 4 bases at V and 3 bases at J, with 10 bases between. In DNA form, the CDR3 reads TGTGCCAGCAGCCGCTCAGAAGAAGAGACCCAGTACTTC. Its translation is CASSRSEEETQYF. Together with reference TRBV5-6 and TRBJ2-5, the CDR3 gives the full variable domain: DAGVTQSPTHLIKTRGQQVTLRCSPKSGHDTVSWYQQALGQGPQFIFQYYEEEERQRGNFPDRFSGHQFPNYSSELNVNALLLGDSALYLCASSRSEEETQYFGPGTRLLVL.

CDR3 DNA sequence: TGTGCCAGCAGCGGGGGGGGGCCCCCGGAGACCCAGTACTTC. The encoded protein is CASSGGGPPETQYF. V and J are TRBV2 and TRBJ2-5; 8 bases align to TRBD2. V lost 6 bases and J lost 5; bases outside the gene matches: 8. Per germline, CDR1 SNHLY and CDR2 FYNNEI. CDR3 length: 14 residues.

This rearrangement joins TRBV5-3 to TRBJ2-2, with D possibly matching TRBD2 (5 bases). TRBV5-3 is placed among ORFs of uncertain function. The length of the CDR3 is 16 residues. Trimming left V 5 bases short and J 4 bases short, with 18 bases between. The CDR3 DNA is TGTGCCAGAAGACCCACCCGGGGAGAGGGCACCGGGGAGCTGTTTTTT. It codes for CARRPTRGEGTGELFF.

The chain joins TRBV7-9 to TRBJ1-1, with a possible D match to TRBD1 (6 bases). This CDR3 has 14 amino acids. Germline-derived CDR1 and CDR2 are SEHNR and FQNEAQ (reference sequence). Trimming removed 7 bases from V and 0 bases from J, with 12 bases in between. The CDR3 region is CASTPTGLNTEAFF. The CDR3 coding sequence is TGTGCCAGCACCCCGACAGGATTGAACACTGAAGCTTTCTTT.

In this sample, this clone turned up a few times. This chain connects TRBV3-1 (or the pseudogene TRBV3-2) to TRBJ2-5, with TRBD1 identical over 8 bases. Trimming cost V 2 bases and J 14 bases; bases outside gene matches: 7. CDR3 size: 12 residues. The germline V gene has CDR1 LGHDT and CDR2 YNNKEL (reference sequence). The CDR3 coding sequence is TGTGCCAGCAGCCAACTAGGCAGGGGGCTTTACTTC. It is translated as CASSQLGRGLYF.

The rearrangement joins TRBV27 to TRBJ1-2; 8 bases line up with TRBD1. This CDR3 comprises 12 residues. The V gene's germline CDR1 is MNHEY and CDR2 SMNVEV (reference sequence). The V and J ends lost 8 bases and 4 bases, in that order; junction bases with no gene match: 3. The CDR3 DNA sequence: TGTGCCAGCGGACAGGGACCCTATGGCTACACCTTC. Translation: CASGQGPYGYTF.

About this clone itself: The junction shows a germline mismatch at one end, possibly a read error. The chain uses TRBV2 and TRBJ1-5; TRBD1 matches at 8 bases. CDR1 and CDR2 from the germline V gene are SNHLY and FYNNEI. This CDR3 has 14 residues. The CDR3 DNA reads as TGTGCCAGCAGCGAAGTACAGGGGGGTCAGCCCCAGCATTTT. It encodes CASSEVQGGQPQHF.

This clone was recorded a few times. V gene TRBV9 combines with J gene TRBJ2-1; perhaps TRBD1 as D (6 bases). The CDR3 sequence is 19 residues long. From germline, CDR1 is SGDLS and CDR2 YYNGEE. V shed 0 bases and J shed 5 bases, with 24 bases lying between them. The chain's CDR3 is CASSVGGGLGTNFHNEQFF. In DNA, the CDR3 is TGTGCCAGCAGCGTAGGCGGAGGATTAGGGACAAACTTTCACAATGAGCAGTTCTTC.

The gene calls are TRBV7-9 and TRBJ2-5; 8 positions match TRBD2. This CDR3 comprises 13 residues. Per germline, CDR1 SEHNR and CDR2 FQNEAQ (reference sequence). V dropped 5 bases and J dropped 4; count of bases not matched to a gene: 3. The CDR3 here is CASSQSGRETQYF. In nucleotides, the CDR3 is TGTGCCAGCAGCCAGAGCGGGAGAGAGACCCAGTACTTC.

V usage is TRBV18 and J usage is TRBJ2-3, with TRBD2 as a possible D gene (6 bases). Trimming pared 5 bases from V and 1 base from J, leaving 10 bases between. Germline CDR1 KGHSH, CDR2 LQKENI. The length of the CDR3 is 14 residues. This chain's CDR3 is CASSGASGTDTQYF. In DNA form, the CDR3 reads TGTGCCAGCTCAGGGGCTAGCGGCACAGATACGCAGTATTTT.

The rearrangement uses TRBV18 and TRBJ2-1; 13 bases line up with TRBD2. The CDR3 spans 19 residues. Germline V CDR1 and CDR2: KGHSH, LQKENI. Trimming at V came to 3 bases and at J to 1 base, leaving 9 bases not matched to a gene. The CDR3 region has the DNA TGTGCCAGCTCACCTGGACTAGCGGGGGCCCCAGGTTCCTACAATGAGCAGTTCTTC. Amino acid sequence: CASSPGLAGAPGSYNEQFF.

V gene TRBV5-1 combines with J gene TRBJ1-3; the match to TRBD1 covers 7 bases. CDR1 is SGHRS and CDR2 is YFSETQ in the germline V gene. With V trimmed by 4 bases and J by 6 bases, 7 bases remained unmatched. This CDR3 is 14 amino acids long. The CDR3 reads CASSLTGFENTIYF. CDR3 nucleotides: TGCGCCAGCAGCCTGACAGGGTTTGAAAACACCATATATTTT.

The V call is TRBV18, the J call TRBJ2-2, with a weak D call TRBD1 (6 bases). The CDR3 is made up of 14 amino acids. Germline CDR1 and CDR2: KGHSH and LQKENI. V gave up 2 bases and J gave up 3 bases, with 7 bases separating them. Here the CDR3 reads CASSPGTHTGELFF. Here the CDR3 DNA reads TGTGCCAGCTCACCAGGGACACACACCGGGGAGCTGTTTTTT.

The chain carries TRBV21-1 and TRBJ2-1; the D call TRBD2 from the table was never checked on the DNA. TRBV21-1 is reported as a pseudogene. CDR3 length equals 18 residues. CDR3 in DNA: TGTGCCAGCAGCACTACGAACCCGGGATTGAAGTCCTACAATGAGCAGTTCTTC. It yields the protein CASSTTNPGLKSYNEQFF.

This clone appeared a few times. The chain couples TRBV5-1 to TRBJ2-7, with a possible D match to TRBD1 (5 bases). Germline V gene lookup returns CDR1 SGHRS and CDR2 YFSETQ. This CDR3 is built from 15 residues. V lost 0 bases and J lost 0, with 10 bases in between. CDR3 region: CASSLEQASSYEQYF. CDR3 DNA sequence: TGCGCCAGCAGCTTGGAACAGGCGAGCTCCTACGAGCAGTACTTC.

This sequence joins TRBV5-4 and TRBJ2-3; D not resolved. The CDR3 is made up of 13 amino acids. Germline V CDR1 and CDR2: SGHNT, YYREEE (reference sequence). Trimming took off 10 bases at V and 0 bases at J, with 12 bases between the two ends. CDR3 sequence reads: CALGSTSTDTQYF. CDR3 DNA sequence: TGTGCCCTCGGGTCAACTAGCACAGATACGCAGTATTTT.